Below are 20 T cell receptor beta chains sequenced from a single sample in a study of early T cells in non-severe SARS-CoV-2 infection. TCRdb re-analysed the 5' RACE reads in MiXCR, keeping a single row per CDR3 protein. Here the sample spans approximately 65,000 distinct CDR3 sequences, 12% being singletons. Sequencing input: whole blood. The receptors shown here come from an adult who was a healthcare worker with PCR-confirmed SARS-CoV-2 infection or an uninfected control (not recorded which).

The CDR3 DNA is TGTGCCAGCAGCCAAGACCAGGGGGGATATGGCTACACCTTC. This gives the protein CASSQDQGGYGYTF. J is TRBJ1-2 and V is TRBV3-1; 7 nucleotides line up with TRBD1. V was pared by 0 bases and J by 5 bases, with 3 bases of the junction left unmatched. Germline V gene data show CDR1 as LGHDT and CDR2 as YNNKEL (reference sequence). The CDR3 extends over 14 amino acids.

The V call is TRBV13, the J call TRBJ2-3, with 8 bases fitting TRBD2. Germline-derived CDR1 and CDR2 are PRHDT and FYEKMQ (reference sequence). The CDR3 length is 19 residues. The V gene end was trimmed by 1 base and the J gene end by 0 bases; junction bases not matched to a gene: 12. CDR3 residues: CASSLERSGGLTSTDTQYF. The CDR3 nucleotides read TGTGCCAGCAGCTTAGAAAGGAGCGGGGGACTCACTAGCACAGATACGCAGTATTTT.

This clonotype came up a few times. CDR3 sequence: CASQGSNQPQHF. DNA for the CDR3: TGTGCCAGCCAAGGAAGCAATCAGCCCCAGCATTTT. The chain combines TRBV2 with TRBJ1-5; D gene uncertain. V was shortened by 8 bases and J by 1 base, with 6 bases between the two germline ends. The germline CDR1 and CDR2 sequences are SNHLY and FYNNEI. The CDR3 consists of 12 residues.

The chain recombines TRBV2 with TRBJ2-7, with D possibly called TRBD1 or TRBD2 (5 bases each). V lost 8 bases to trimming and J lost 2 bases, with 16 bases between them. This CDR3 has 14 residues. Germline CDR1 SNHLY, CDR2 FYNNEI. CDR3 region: CASELRDRAYEQYF. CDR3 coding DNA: TGTGCCAGCGAGCTCCGGGACCGCGCCTACGAGCAGTACTTC.

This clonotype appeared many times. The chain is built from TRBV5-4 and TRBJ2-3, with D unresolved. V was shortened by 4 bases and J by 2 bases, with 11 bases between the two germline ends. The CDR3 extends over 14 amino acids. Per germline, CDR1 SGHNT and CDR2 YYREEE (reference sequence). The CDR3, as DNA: TGTGCCAGCAGCCCTCCCGACAACACAGATACGCAGTATTTT. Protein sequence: CASSPPDNTDTQYF.

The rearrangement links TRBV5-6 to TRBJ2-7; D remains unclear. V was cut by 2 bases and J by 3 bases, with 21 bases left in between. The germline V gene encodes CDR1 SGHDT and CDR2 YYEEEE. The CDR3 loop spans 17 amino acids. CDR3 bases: TGTGCCAGCAGCTTAATAGGTTCGGAACTACTTGACTACGAGCAGTACTTC. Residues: CASSLIGSELLDYEQYF.

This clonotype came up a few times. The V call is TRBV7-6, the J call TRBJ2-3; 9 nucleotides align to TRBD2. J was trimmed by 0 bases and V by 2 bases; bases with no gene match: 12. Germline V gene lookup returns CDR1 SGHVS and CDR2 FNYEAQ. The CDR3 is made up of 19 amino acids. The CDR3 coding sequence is TGTGCCAGCAGCTTATTAGCGGGGGCCCGAAGTTCTAGCACAGATACGCAGTATTTT. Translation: CASSLLAGARSSSTDTQYF.

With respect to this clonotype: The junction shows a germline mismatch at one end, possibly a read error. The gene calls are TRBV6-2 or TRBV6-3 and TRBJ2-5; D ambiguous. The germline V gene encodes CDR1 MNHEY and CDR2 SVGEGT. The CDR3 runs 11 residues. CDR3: CGSSYQETQYF. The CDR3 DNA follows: TGCGGCAGCAGTTACCAAGAGACCCAGTACTTC.

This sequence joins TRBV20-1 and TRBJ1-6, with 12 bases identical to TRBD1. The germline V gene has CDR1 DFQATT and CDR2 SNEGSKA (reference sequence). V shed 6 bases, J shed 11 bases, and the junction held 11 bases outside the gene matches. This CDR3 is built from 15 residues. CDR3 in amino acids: CSATYPGQGATPLHF. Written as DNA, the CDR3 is TGCAGTGCCACATATCCGGGACAGGGGGCTACACCCCTCCACTTT.

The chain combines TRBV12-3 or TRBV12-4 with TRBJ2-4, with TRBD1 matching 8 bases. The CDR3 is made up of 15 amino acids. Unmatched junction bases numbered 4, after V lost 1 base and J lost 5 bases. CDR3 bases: TGTGCCAGCAGTTTAGGGACAGGGCACGAAAACATTCAGTACTTC. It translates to CASSLGTGHENIQYF.

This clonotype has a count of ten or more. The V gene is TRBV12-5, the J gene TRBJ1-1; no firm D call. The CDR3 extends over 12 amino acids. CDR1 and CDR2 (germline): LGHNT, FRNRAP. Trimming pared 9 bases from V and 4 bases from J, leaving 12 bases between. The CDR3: CARPSQATEAFF. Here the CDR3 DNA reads TGTGCTAGGCCCTCGCAGGCCACTGAAGCTTTCTTT. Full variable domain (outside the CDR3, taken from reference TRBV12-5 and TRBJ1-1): DARVTQTPRHKVTEMGQEVTMRCQPILGHNTVFWYRQTMMQGLELLAYFRNRAPLDDSGMPKDRFSAEMPDATLATLKIQPSEPRDSAVYFCARPSQATEAFFGQGTRLTVV.

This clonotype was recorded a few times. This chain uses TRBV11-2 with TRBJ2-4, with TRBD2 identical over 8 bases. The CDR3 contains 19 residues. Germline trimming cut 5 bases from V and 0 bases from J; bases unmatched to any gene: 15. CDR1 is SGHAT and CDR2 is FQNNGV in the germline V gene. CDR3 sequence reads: CASSPGDLAGKRAKNIQYF. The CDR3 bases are TGTGCCAGCAGCCCCGGGGACTTAGCGGGGAAGAGAGCCAAAAACATTCAGTACTTC.

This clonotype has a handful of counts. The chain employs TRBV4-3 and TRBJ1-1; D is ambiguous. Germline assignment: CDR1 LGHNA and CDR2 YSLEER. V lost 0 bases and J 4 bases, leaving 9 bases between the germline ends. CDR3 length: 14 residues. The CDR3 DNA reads TGCGCCAGCAGCCAAGATGTCCATTCCACTGAAGCTTTCTTT. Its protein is CASSQDVHSTEAFF.

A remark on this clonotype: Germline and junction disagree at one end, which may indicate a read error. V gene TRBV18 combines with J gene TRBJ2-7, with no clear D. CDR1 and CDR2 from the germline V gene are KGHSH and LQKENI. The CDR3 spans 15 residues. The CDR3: CASSPLRGPSYDQYF. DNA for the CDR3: TGTGCCAGCTCACCCCTGCGAGGACCTTCCTACGATCAGTACTTC.

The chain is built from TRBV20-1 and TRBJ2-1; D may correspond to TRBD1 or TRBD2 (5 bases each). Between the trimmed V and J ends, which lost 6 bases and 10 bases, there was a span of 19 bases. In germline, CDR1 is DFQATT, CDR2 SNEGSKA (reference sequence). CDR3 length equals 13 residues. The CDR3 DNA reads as TGCAGTGCGCCCGGGACGGCGGCGGAGGAGCAGTTCTTC. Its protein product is CSAPGTAAEEQFF.

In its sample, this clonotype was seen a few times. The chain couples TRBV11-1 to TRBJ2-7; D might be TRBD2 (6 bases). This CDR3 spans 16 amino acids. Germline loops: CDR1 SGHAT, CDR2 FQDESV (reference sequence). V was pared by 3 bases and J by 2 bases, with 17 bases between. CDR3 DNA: TGTGCCAGCAGCTTGGGGGGAGCGGTCCCTACCTACGAGCAGTACTTC. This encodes CASSLGGAVPTYEQYF.

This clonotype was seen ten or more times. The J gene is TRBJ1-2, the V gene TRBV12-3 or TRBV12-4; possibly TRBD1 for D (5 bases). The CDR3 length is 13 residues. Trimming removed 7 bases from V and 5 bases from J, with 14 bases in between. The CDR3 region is CASNFRGEYGYTF. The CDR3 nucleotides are TGTGCCAGCAACTTTAGAGGGGAGTATGGCTACACCTTC.

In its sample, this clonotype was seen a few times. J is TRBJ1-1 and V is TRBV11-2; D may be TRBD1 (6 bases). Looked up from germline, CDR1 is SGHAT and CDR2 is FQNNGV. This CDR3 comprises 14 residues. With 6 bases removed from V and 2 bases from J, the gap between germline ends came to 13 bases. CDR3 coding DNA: TGTGCCAGCAGTCAGGACAGAATTAACACTGAAGCTTTCTTT. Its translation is CASSQDRINTEAFF.

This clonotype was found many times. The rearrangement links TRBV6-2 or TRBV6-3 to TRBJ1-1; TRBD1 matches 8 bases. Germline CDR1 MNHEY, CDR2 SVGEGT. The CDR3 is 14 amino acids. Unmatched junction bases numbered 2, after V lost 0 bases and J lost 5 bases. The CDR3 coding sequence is TGTGCCAGCAGTTACTCGACAGGGGTTACTGAAGCTTTCTTT. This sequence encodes CASSYSTGVTEAFF.

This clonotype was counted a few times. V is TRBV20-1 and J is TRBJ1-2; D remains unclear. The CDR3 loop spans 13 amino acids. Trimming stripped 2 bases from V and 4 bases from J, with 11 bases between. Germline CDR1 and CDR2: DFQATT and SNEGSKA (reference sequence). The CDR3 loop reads CSARSMGVYGYTF. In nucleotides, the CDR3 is TGCAGTGCTAGATCAATGGGAGTCTATGGCTACACCTTC.